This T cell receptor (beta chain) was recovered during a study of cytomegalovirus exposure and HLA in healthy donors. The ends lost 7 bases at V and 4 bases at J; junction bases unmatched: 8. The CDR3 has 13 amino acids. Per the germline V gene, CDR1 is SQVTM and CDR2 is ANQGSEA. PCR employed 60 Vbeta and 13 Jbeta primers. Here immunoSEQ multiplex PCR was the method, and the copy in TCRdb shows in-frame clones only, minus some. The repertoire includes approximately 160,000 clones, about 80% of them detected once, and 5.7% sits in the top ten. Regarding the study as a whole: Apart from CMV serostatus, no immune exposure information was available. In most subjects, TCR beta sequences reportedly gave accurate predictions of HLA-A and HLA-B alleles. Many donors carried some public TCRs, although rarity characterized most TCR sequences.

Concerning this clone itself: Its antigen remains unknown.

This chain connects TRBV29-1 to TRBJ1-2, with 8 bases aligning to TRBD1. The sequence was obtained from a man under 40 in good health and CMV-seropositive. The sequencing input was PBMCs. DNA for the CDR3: TGCAGCGCCCAGACAGGGGAGGGCTATGGCTACACCTTC. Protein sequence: CSAQTGEGYGYTF.